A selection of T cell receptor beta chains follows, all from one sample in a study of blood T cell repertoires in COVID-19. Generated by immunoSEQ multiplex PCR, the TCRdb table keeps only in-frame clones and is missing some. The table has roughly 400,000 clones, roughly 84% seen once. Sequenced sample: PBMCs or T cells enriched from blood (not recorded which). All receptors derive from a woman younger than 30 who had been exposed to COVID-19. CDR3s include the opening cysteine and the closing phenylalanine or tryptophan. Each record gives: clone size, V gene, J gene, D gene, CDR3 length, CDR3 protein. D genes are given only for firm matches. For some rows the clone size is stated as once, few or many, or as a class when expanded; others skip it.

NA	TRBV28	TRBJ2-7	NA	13	CASSLRVPYEQYF
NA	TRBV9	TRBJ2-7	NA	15	CASSGRVGSSYEQYF
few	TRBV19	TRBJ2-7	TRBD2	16	CASSTPLGLAGDEQYF
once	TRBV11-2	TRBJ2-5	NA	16	CASSFRWREREETQYF
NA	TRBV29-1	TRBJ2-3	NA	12	CSCRLTTDTQYF
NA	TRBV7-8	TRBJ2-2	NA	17	CASSSKTGYLGTGELFF
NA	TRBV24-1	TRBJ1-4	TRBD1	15	CATSDHGTGDEKLFF
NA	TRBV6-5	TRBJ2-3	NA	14	CASRGGPGGYTQYF
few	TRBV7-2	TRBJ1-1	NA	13	CASTQGLNTEAFF
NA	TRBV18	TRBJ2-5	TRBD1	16	CASSLRTGGDQETQYF
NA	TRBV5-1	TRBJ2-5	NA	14	CASSLGQLQETQYF
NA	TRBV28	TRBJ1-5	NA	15	CASSAPVFSNQPQHF
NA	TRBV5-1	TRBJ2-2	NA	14	CASSLQAETGELFF
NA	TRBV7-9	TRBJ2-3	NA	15	CASNSLQGRTDTQYF